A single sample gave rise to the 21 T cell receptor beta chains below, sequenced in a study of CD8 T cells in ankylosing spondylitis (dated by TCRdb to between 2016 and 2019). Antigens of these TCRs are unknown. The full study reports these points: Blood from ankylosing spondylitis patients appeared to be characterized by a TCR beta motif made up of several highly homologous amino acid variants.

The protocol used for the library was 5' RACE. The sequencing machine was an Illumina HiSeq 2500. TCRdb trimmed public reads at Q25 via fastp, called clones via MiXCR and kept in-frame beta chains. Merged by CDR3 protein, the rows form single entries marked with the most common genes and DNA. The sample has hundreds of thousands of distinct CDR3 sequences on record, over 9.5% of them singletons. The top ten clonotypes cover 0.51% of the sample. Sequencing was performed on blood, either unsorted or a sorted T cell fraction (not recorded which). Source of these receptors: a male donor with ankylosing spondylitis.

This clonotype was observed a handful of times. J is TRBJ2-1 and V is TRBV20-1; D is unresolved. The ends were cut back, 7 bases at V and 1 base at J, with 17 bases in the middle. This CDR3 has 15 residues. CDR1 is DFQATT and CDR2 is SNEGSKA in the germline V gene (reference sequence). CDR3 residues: CSGHPVQPSYNEQFF. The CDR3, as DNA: TGCAGTGGCCATCCGGTGCAGCCTTCCTACAATGAGCAGTTCTTC.

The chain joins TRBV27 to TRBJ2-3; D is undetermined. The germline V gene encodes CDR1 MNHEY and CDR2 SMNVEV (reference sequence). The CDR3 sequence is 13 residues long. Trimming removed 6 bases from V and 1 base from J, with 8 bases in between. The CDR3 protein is CASRGRRTDTQYF. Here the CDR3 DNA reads TGTGCCAGCAGAGGACGGCGCACAGATACGCAGTATTTT.

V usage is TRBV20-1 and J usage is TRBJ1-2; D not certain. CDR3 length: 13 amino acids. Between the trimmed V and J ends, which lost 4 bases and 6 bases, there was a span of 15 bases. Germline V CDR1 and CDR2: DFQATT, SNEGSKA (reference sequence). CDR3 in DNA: TGCAGTGCTACAGAACTTCTAGCGGATGGCTACACCTTC. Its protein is CSATELLADGYTF.

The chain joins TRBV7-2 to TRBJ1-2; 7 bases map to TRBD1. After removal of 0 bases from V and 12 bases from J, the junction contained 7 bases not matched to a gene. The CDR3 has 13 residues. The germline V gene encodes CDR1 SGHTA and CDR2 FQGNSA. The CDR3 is CASSLAAGGGDTF. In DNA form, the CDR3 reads TGTGCCAGCAGCTTAGCGGCAGGGGGAGGTGACACCTTC.

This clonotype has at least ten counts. CDR3 DNA: TGTGCCAGCCAGGGAGGGGACGAGCAGTACTTC. Its protein product is CASQGGDEQYF. The chain carries TRBV12-3 or TRBV12-4 and TRBJ2-7, with 7 positions matching TRBD2. Unmatched junction bases numbered 3, after V lost 8 bases and J lost 5 bases. There are 11 residues in the CDR3.

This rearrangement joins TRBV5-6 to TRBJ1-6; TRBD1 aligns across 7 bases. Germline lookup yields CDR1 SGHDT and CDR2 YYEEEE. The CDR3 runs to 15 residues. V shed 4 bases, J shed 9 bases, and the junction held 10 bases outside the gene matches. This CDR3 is CASSLTTGRISPLHF. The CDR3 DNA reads TGTGCCAGCAGCCTAACGACAGGGAGGATTTCACCCCTCCACTTT.

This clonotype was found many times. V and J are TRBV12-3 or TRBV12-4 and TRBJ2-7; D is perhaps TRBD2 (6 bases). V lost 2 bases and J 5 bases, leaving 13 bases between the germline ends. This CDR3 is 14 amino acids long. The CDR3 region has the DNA TGTGCCAGCAGTTTACTCGGGACTTCCCACGAGCAGTACTTC. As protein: CASSLLGTSHEQYF.

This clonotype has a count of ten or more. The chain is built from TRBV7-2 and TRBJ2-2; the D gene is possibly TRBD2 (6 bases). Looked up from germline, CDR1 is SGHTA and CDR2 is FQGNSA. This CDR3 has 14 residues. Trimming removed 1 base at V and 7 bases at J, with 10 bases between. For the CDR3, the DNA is TGTGCCAGCAGCTTAGTGGGAGGTGGCGGGGAGCTGTTTTTT. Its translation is CASSLVGGGGELFF.

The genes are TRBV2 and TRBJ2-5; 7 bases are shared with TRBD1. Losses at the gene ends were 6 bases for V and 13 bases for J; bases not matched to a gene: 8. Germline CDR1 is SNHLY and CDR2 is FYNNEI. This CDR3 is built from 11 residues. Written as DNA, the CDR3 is TGTGCCAGCAGCGGGGACAGCGTTATGTACTTC. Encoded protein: CASSGDSVMYF.

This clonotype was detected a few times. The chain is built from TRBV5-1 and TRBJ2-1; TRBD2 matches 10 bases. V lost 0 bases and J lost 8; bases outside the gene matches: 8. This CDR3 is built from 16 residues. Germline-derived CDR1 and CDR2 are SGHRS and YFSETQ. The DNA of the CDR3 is TGCGCCAGCAGCTTGGCGATAGCGGGAGGATGGGATGAGCAGTTCTTC. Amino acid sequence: CASSLAIAGGWDEQFF.

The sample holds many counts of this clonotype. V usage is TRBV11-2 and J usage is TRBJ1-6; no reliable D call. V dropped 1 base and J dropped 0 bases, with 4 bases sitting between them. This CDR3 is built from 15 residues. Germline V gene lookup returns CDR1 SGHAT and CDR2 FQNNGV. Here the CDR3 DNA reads TGTGCCAGCAGCTTAGGGGTCTCCTATAATTCACCCCTCCACTTT. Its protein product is CASSLGVSYNSPLHF.

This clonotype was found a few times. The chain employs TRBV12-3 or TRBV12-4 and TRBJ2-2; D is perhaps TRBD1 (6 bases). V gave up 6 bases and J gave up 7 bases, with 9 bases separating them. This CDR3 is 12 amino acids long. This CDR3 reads CASRQGIGELFF. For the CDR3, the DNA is TGTGCCAGCAGGCAGGGGATCGGGGAGCTGTTTTTT.

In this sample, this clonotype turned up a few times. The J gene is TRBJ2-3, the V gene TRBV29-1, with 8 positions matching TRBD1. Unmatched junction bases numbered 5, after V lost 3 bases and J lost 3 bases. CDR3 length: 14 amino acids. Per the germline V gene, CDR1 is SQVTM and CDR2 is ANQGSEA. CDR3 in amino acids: CSVDLQGVTDTQYF. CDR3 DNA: TGCAGCGTTGATCTACAGGGGGTTACAGATACGCAGTATTTT.

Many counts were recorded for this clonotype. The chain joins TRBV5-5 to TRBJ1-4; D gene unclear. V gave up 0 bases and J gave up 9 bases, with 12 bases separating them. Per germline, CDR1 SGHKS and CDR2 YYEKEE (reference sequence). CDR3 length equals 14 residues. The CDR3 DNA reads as TGTGCCAGCAGCTTGGTTCGAGCAGGTCAAAAACTGTTTTTT. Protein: CASSLVRAGQKLFF.

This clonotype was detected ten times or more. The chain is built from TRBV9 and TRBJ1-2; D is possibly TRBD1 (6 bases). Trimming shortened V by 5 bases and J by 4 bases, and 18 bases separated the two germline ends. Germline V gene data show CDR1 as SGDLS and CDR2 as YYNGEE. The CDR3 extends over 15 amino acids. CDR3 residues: CASSRGATAGYGYTF. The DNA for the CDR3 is TGTGCCAGCAGTCGGGGGGCAACGGCAGGCTATGGCTACACCTTC.

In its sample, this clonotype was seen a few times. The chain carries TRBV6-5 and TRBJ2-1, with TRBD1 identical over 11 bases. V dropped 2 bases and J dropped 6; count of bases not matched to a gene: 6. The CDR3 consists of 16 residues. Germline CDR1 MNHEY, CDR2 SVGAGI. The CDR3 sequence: CASSYPRTGGSNEQFF. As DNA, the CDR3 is TGTGCCAGCAGTTACCCTCGGACAGGGGGCTCCAATGAGCAGTTCTTC.

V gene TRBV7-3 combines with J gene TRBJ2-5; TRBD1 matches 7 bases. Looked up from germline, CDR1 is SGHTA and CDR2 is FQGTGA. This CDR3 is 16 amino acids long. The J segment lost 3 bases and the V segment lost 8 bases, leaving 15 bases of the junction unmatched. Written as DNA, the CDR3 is TGTGCCAGCGCGAGGTCGGGACAGTGGTACGAAGAGACCCAGTACTTC. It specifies CASARSGQWYEETQYF. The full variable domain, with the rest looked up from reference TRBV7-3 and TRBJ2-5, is GAGVSQTPSNKVTEKGKYVELRCDPISGHTALYWYRQSLGQGPEFLIYFQGTGAADDSGLPNDRFFAVRPEGSVSTLKIQRTERGDSAVYLCASARSGQWYEETQYFGPGTRLLVL.

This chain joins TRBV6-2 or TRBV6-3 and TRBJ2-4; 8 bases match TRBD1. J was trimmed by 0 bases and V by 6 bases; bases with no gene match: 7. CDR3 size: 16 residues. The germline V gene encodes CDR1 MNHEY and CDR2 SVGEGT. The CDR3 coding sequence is TGTGCCAGCAGGACAGGGGACACCTTAGCCAAAAACATTCAGTACTTC. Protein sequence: CASRTGDTLAKNIQYF.

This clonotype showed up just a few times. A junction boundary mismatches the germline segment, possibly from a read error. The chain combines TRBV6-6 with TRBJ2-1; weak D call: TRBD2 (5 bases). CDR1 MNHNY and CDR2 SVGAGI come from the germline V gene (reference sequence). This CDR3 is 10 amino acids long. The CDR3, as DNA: TGCGCCAGCGGAAGGAATGAGGAGTTCTTC. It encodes CASGRNEEFF.

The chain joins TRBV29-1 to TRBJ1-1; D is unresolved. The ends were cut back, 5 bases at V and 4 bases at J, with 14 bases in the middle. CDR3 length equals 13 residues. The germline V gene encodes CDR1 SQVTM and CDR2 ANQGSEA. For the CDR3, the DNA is TGCAGCGTTACGCGGGGAAGTCTCACTGAAGCTTTCTTT. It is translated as CSVTRGSLTEAFF.

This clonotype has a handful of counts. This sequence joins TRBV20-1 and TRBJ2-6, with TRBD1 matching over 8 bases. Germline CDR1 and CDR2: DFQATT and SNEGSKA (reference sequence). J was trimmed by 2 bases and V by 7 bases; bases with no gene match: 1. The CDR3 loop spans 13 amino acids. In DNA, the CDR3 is TGCAGTGGGGGACAGGCTGGGGCCAACGTCCTGACTTTC. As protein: CSGGQAGANVLTF.